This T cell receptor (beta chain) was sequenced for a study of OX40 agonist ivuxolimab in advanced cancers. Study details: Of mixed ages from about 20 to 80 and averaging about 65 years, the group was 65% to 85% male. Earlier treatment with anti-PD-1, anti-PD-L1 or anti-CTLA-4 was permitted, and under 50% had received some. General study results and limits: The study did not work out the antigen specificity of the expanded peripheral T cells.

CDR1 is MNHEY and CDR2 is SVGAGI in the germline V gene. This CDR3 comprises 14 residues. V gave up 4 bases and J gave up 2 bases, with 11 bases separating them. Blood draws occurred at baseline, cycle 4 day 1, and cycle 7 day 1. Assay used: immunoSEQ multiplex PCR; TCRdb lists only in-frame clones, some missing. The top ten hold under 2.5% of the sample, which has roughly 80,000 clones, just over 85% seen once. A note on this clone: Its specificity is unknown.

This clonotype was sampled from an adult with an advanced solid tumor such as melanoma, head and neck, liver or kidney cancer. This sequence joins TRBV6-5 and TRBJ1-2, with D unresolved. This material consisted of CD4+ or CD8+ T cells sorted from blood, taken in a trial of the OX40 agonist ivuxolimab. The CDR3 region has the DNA TGTGCCAGCAGTTCCTCCCACCACAACTATGGCTACACCTTC. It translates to CASSSSHHNYGYTF.